This T cell receptor (beta chain) originates from a study of shared clonotypes between healthy human individuals. Study results and caveats: Enrolling few donors narrowed the genetic and exposure-history diversity that was represented. Apart from blood, nothing was sampled; tissue repertoires likely differ. Unshared clonotypes carried lower generation probabilities than those common to all four donors. Larger richness was generally estimated for naive than memory subsets.

Sequencing was performed with immunoSEQ multiplex PCR; in TCRdb, only in-frame clones are kept and a portion is missing. The data show just over 2,000,000 clones, with 85% to 95% seen just once and roughly 0.13% held by the top ten. This clone has a single count. Antigen specificity is unknown. Per germline, CDR1 SQVTM and CDR2 ANQGSEA. The CDR3 extends over 14 amino acids. V dropped 7 bases and J dropped 2 bases, with 16 bases sitting between them. The sequenced sample consisted of naive CD4+ T cells sorted from blood. Subset defined: CD45RA+ positively selected. The sequence came from a man younger than 35 in good health. The chain has TRBV29-1 and TRBJ2-3; tentative D call: TRBD2 (6 bases). The CDR3 here is CSALPLAYTDTQYF. The CDR3 coding sequence is TGCAGCGCCCTACCTCTAGCGTACACAGATACGCAGTATTTT.